The 26 T cell receptor beta chains presented below share a single source sample, sequenced in a study of T cell clonotyping in hematopoietic cell transplantation. This table comes from immunoSEQ multiplex PCR, and its TCRdb copy is limited to in-frame clones, with some not included. The sample consists of 25,000 to 35,000 clones, roughly 70% of them appearing once. Time point indicated: recipient sample about 28 days before transplant, after cytoreduction. The sample in question was peripheral blood mononuclear cells, obtained before stem cell transplant. Receptor source: a man in his fifties with myelodysplastic syndrome. Some clones in this sample may be carry-over from other donors' samples.

In this sample, this clone turned up a few times. At one end the junction does not follow the germline gene, possibly because of a read error. The V gene is TRBV5-6, the J gene TRBJ2-5; D may be TRBD1 (6 bases). This CDR3 spans 13 amino acids. CDR1 and CDR2 (germline): SGHDT, YYEEEE. The CDR3 nucleotides are TGTGCCAGCAGCTTGCTTGGACAGCTCCCTCCTAACTTC. Translation: CASSLLGQLPPNF.

The chain has TRBV19 and TRBJ1-6; D unresolved. The CDR3 sequence is 15 residues long. V shed 6 bases and J shed 7 bases, with 16 bases lying between them. The V gene's germline CDR1 is LNHDA and CDR2 SQIVND (reference sequence). This CDR3 reads CASRPADRGNSPLHF. The CDR3 DNA reads TGTGCCAGTAGACCCGCCGACCGCGGCAATTCACCCCTCCACTTT. Full variable domain (rest looked up from reference TRBV19 and TRBJ1-6): DGGITQSPKYLFRKEGQNVTLSCEQNLNHDAMYWYRQDPGQGLRLIYYSQIVNDFQKGDIAEGYSVSREKKESFPLTVTSAQKNPTAFYLCASRPADRGNSPLHFGNGTRLTVT.

This clone was seen once. The CDR3 spells CAWSKDHYYGYTF. The DNA for the CDR3 is TGTGCCTGGAGCAAAGACCATTACTATGGCTACACCTTC. The chain uses TRBV30 and TRBJ1-2, with no clear D. Germline V lookup: CDR1 GTSNPN, CDR2 SVGIG (reference sequence). V was trimmed by 3 bases and J by 3 bases, leaving 11 bases between them. The CDR3 length is 13 residues.

The chain combines TRBV28 with TRBJ2-7; D gene uncertain. V shed 5 bases and J shed 6 bases, with 23 bases lying between them. Germline V CDR1 and CDR2: MDHEN, SYDVKM. This CDR3 contains 16 residues. The chain's CDR3 is CASSEIGSVGSGEQYF. CDR3 sequence (DNA): TGTGCCAGCAGTGAAATAGGAAGCGTAGGGTCTGGCGAGCAGTACTTC.

The CDR3 region has the DNA TGTGCCAGCAGCTTAAATTCGCAGGGCGGCTATGGCTACACCTTC. This translates into CASSLNSQGGYGYTF. The chain employs TRBV7-8 and TRBJ1-2, with D perhaps matching TRBD1 (5 bases). CDR1 SGHVS and CDR2 FQNEAQ come from the germline V gene. The CDR3 length is 15 residues. Between the trimmed V and J ends, which lost 2 bases and 4 bases, there was a span of 14 bases.

The V and J genes are TRBV30 and TRBJ1-6; D perhaps matches TRBD1 (5 bases). The CDR3 contains 16 residues. Germline V gene data show CDR1 as GTSNPN and CDR2 as SVGIG (reference sequence). The germline V and J ends were trimmed by 0 bases and 2 bases, with 11 bases remaining between them. CDR3 bases: TGTGCCTGGAGTGTCCGATCCAGGGCCTATAATTCACCCCTCCACTTT. Encoded protein: CAWSVRSRAYNSPLHF. The variable domain in full, completed from reference TRBV30 and TRBJ1-6, reads SQTIHQWPATLVQPVGSPLSLECTVEGTSNPNLYWYRQAAGRGLQLLFYSVGIGQISSEVPQNLSASRPQDRQFILSSKKLLLSDSGFYLCAWSVRSRAYNSPLHFGNGTRLTVT.

As DNA, the CDR3 is TGTGCCAGCAGTCGTAACGCGGTCCACGAGCAGTACTTC. Translating it yields CASSRNAVHEQYF. The V and J genes are TRBV27 and TRBJ2-7; unclear D gene. Looked up from germline, CDR1 is MNHEY and CDR2 is SMNVEV (reference sequence). V was cut by 5 bases and J by 5 bases, with 13 bases left in between. The CDR3 is 13 residues long.

Here the CDR3 DNA reads TGCAGCGCCTCCGGTACGAGCGGATCTTACGAGCAGTACTTC. It encodes CSASGTSGSYEQYF. The rearrangement uses TRBV29-1 and TRBJ2-7; TRBD2 might be the D (5 bases). The ends were cut back, 7 bases at V and 4 bases at J, with 20 bases in the middle. Germline loops: CDR1 SQVTM, CDR2 ANQGSEA. The CDR3 length is 14 residues.

V usage is TRBV7-2 and J usage is TRBJ1-2; TRBD1 is a possible D gene (5 bases). This CDR3 has 15 amino acids. The ends were cut back, 3 bases at V and 5 bases at J, with 16 bases in the middle. The V gene's germline CDR1 is SGHTA and CDR2 FQGNSA. In DNA form, the CDR3 reads TGTGCCAGCAGCTTGTCGACAGCCAGGGAATATGGCTACACCTTC. Its translation is CASSLSTAREYGYTF.

V usage is TRBV19 and J usage is TRBJ1-2; D gene ambiguous. Germline CDR1 reads LNHDA; CDR2 reads SQIVND (reference sequence). V was shortened by 4 bases and J by 5 bases, with 17 bases between the two germline ends. CDR3 length: 15 residues. The CDR3 DNA sequence: TGTGCCAGTAGTAAAGAGGACTGGGGAAGATATGGCTACACCTTC. Translated: CASSKEDWGRYGYTF.

The CDR3 DNA is TGCAGCGTTGAAGATCGAAACGAGCAGTACTTC. Protein product: CSVEDRNEQYF. This chain links TRBV29-1 with TRBJ2-7; D call uncertain. With 0 bases removed from V and 5 bases from J, the gap between germline ends came to 5 bases. CDR3 length: 11 residues. Germline CDR1 reads SQVTM; CDR2 reads ANQGSEA.

This clone was seen only a few times. The genes are TRBV29-1 and TRBJ2-5; D is perhaps TRBD2 (5 bases). CDR3 length: 10 amino acids. Germline V gene sequence: CDR1 SQVTM, CDR2 ANQGSEA. The germline V and J ends were trimmed by 3 bases and 11 bases, with 10 bases remaining between them. CDR3 loop: CSVEEDRQYF. The CDR3 DNA reads TGCAGCGTTGAGGAGGATCGGCAGTACTTC.

The chain employs TRBV28 and TRBJ1-1; perhaps TRBD1 as D (5 bases). Germline V gene lookup returns CDR1 MDHEN and CDR2 SYDVKM. CDR3 length equals 12 residues. V dropped 6 bases and J dropped 10 bases, with 15 bases sitting between them. CDR3: CASSSEQEGAFF. In DNA form, the CDR3 reads TGTGCCAGCAGCTCCGAACAGGAGGGAGCTTTCTTT.

The CDR3 reads CASSLGPAREQYF. The CDR3 DNA reads as TGTGCCAGCAGCTTAGGTCCGGCGAGGGAGCAGTACTTC. This rearrangement joins TRBV11-3 to TRBJ2-7; D is ambiguous. Germline CDR1 SGHNT, CDR2 YENEEA. The CDR3 has 13 residues. V was cut by 1 base and J by 7 bases, with 11 bases left in between. Combining the CDR3 with reference TRBV11-3 and TRBJ2-7 gives the whole variable domain EAGVVQSPRYKIIEKKQPVAFWCNPISGHNTLYWYLQNLGQGPELLIRYENEEAVDDSQLPKDRFSAERLKGVDSTLKIQPAELGDSAVYLCASSLGPAREQYFGPGTRLTVT.

This sequence joins TRBV6-5 and TRBJ1-2; D ambiguous. Germline-derived CDR1 and CDR2 are MNHEY and SVGAGI. The CDR3 is 11 amino acids. The V end was cut by 6 bases, the J end by 7 bases, with 9 bases between. The CDR3: CASSNEGGYTF. The CDR3 DNA is TGTGCCAGCAGCAACGAGGGTGGCTACACCTTC.

J is TRBJ1-2 and V is TRBV2; 9 positions agree with TRBD1. Trimming cost V 7 bases and J 7 bases; bases outside gene matches: 7. The CDR3 sequence is 13 residues long. Looked up from germline, CDR1 is SNHLY and CDR2 is FYNNEI. In nucleotides, the CDR3 is TGTGCCAGCATACTGGACAGGGGAATTGGCTACACCTTC. Amino acid sequence: CASILDRGIGYTF.

To note about this clone: The junction departs from germline at one end; a sequencing error may be responsible. The chain employs TRBV30 and TRBJ2-7; D is unresolved. Germline CDR1 GTSNPN, CDR2 SVGIG (reference sequence). The CDR3 length is 11 residues. The DNA for the CDR3 is TGTGCCTGGAGTGGGCCACAGACCTTTGGGTTC. Its translation: CAWSGPQTFGF.

The V and J genes are TRBV7-2 and TRBJ2-7, with 7 positions matching TRBD2. V lost 4 bases to trimming and J lost 6 bases; unmatched junction nucleotides: 3. CDR3 length: 12 residues. Germline CDR1 SGHTA, CDR2 FQGNSA. CDR3 nucleotides: TGTGCCAGCAGCTCGACTAGCACCGAGCAGTACTTC. It yields the protein CASSSTSTEQYF.

V gene TRBV29-1 combines with J gene TRBJ1-2; D not resolved. Looked up from germline, CDR1 is SQVTM and CDR2 is ANQGSEA. V was trimmed by 4 bases and J by 6 bases, leaving 18 bases between them. The CDR3 extends over 14 amino acids. Here the CDR3 DNA reads TGCAGCGTTGGAGGTTTACACGGTTCGGATGGCTACACCTTC. Its protein is CSVGGLHGSDGYTF.

The chain combines TRBV6-1 with TRBJ2-5; D call uncertain. This CDR3 is 13 amino acids long. V dropped 4 bases and J dropped 3 bases, with 9 bases sitting between them. Germline V CDR1 and CDR2: MNHNS, SASEGT. The CDR3 region is CASSASPEETQYF. CDR3 sequence (DNA): TGTGCCAGCAGTGCGTCCCCCGAAGAGACCCAGTACTTC.

This clone was counted between two and nine times. CDR3 amino acids: CASSLDGEQYF. The CDR3, as DNA: TGTGCCAGCAGCTTAGATGGCGAGCAGTACTTC. This rearrangement joins TRBV7-8 to TRBJ2-7; no clear D gene. Trimming pared 1 base from V and 6 bases from J, leaving 4 bases between. This CDR3 comprises 11 residues. Germline assignment: CDR1 SGHVS and CDR2 FQNEAQ.

The genes are TRBV30 and TRBJ1-3; no definite D call. The CDR3 runs to 14 residues. CDR1 GTSNPN and CDR2 SVGIG come from the germline V gene (reference sequence). Between the trimmed V and J ends, which lost 5 bases and 3 bases, there was a span of 14 bases. The DNA of the CDR3 is TGTGCCTGGTCTGTTGGGCACAGTGGAAACACCATATATTTT. Translating it yields CAWSVGHSGNTIYF.

V and J are TRBV2 and TRBJ2-7; D remains unclear. Germline CDR1 and CDR2: SNHLY and FYNNEI. V lost 2 bases to trimming and J lost 0 bases, with 11 bases between them. This CDR3 has 15 amino acids. The CDR3: CASSEIGDTSYEQYF. The CDR3 DNA is TGTGCCAGCAGTGAAATCGGCGATACCTCCTACGAGCAGTACTTC.

The chain carries TRBV27 and TRBJ2-2; D unresolved. The CDR3 is made up of 14 amino acids. The germline V gene has CDR1 MNHEY and CDR2 SMNVEV (reference sequence). V dropped 6 bases and J dropped 5 bases, with 13 bases sitting between them. CDR3 DNA sequence: TGTGCCAGCAGGACGTCTGGTGGGACCGGGGAGCTGTTTTTT. This sequence encodes CASRTSGGTGELFF.

This chain links TRBV11-1 with TRBJ2-7; TRBD2 matches at 11 bases. The germline V gene has CDR1 SGHAT and CDR2 FQDESV (reference sequence). V lost 3 bases to trimming and J lost 3 bases; unmatched junction nucleotides: 4. The CDR3 is made up of 15 amino acids. The CDR3 DNA reads as TGTGCCAGCAGCTTGGGGACTAGCGGATACTACGAGCAGTACTTC. Translating it yields CASSLGTSGYYEQYF.

CDR3: CSADTAGGIGDTQYF. Here the CDR3 DNA reads TGCAGCGCGGACACCGCTGGGGGGATAGGAGATACGCAGTATTTT. The chain recombines TRBV29-1 with TRBJ2-3, with D perhaps TRBD2 (6 bases). V was clipped by 7 bases and J by 5 bases, with 22 bases between them. The CDR3 loop spans 15 amino acids. Per the germline V gene, CDR1 is SQVTM and CDR2 is ANQGSEA.